The following is a TCR beta chain sequence with its context. Its target is not known. The PCR used 60 Vbeta and 13 Jbeta primers. TCRdb's table, derived via immunoSEQ multiplex PCR, lists solely in-frame clones and lacks some. The sample carries 150,000 to 200,000 clones, approximately 81% recorded once. This entry belongs to a study of cytomegalovirus exposure and HLA in healthy donors. Study outcomes and limitations: Judged likely to be a sequencing artifact was a cluster of highly shared sequence variants. HLA restriction was apparent for most CMV-associated TCR beta chains in a later analysis. Among the most significant clusters, several appeared linked to common viral pathogens in a later analysis.

Donors likely had unrecorded immune exposures despite being nominally healthy when sampled. Per germline, CDR1 SEHNR and CDR2 FQNEAQ (reference sequence). V shed 3 bases and J 1 base; nucleotides not matched to a gene: 1. This CDR3 has 15 amino acids. Sequenced sample: PBMCs. The TCR originated in a man between 18 and 35 years old in good health and CMV-seropositive. The rearrangement uses TRBV7-9 and TRBJ2-1, with 9 bases that match TRBD2. CDR3: CASSFAGGSYNEQFF. The CDR3 DNA follows: TGTGCCAGCAGCTTCGCGGGGGGGTCCTACAATGAGCAGTTCTTC.